Presented here are 3 T cell receptor beta chains from one specimen sequenced in a study of cytomegalovirus exposure and HLA in healthy donors. PCR was performed using 60 Vbeta and 13 Jbeta primers. TCRdb's table, derived via immunoSEQ multiplex PCR, lists solely in-frame clones and lacks some. The data show about 170,000 clones, around 78% seen once. Sample: PBMCs. The receptors were sampled from a woman aged 25 to 39 in good health and CMV-seropositive.

The chain joins TRBV7-2 to TRBJ1-1; D unclear. Germline V gene lookup returns CDR1 SGHTA and CDR2 FQGNSA. This CDR3 has 14 residues. Trimming removed 5 bases at V and 5 bases at J, with 15 bases between. CDR3 DNA sequence: TGTGCCAGCAGCCCTAGCCTGGGCAGGACTGAAGCTTTCTTT. Residues: CASSPSLGRTEAFF. Supplemented by reference TRBV7-2 and TRBJ1-1, the full variable domain reads GAGVSQSPSNKVTEKGKDVELRCDPISGHTALYWYRQSLGQGLEFLIYFQGNSAPDKSGLPSDRFSAERTGGSVSTLTIQRTQQEDSAVYLCASSPSLGRTEAFFGQGTRLTVV.

This clone was picked up one time. For the CDR3, the DNA is TGTGCCAGCAGCTTGGCCAGGGAACAGCCCCAGCATTTT. Its translation: CASSLAREQPQHF. The chain employs TRBV7-8 and TRBJ1-5; tentatively, D is TRBD1 (5 bases). Germline V gene sequence: CDR1 SGHVS, CDR2 FQNEAQ. The CDR3 consists of 13 residues. Trimming took off 3 bases at V and 7 bases at J, with 10 bases between the two ends.

This chain uses TRBV19 with TRBJ1-2; 7 positions agree with TRBD1. Germline V gives CDR1 LNHDA, CDR2 SQIVND (reference sequence). Germline trimming cut 4 bases from V and 0 bases from J; bases unmatched to any gene: 5. The CDR3 is 15 amino acids. The CDR3 bases are TGTGCCAGTAGTAACCCCGGGACAGCTAACTATGGCTACACCTTC. Its protein product is CASSNPGTANYGYTF.